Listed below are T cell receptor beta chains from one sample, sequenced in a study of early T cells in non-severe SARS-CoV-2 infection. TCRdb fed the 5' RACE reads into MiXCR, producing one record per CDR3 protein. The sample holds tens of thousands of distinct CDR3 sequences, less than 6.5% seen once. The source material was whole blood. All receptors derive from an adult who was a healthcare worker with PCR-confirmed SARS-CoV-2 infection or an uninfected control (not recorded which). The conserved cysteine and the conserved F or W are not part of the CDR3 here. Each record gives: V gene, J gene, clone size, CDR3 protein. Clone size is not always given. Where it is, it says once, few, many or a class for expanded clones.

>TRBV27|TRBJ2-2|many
ASSLLLAGGPTGELF
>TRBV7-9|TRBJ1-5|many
ASSLAGQRNQPQH
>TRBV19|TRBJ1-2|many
ASSNRDGYT
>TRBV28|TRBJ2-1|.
ASSLLGTVYNEQF
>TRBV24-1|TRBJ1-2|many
ATSDRDRGLGYT
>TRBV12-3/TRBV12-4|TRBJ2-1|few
ASSLRGSYNEQF
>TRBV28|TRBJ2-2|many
ASSFSSGELF
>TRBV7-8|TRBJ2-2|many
AGVTRGTGELF
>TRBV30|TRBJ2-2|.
AWMGGTGELF
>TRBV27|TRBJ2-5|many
ASSFYSGGVETQY
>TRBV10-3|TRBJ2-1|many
AISESLAVSYNEQF
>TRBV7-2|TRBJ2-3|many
ASSPVVPDTQY
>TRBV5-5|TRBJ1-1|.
ASSSGRGGHTEAF
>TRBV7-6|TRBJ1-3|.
ASSLFGGMSSGNTIY
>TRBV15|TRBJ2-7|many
ATSSDRHQY
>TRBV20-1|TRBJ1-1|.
SARLLQGDTEAF
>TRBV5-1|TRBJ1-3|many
ASSLGEAGNTIY
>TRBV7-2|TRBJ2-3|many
ASRSGGYDTQY
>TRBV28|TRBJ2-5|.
ASAAGAVQETQY
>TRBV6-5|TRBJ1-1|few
ASGRTGGGGVTEAF